This TCR beta chain was recorded in a study of post-analysis software for immune sequencing data. Findings of the study overall: The F measure placed samples prepared in the same batch into strongly shared clusters. With TRBV5-6, TRBV5-1 and TRBV20-1 included, 4 or 5 TRBV segments were more frequent in patients than in controls. Normalized Chao1 diversity was significantly lower in multiple sclerosis patients than in controls.

Unique molecular identifiers had been added to the TCR beta cDNA libraries. TCRdb passed the PCR reads through MiXCR, listing each CDR3 protein once. This repertoire shows 250,000 to 300,000 distinct CDR3 sequences, 36% found once; its top ten account for more than 4%. The ends were cut back, 0 bases at V and 7 bases at J, with 19 bases in the middle. CDR3 length: 16 residues. Germline-derived CDR1 and CDR2 are DFQATT and SNEGSKA (reference sequence). In its sample, this clonotype was seen a few times. Its target is not known. This clonotype was obtained from a girl between 5 and 17 years old with multiple sclerosis. The chain combines TRBV20-1 with TRBJ2-1; TRBD1 might be the D (8 bases). The sample taken for sequencing was blood. In DNA form, the CDR3 reads TGCAGTGCTAGAGAGAAAGGACAGGGAGGGTGGAATGAGCAGTTCTTC. This gives the protein CSAREKGQGGWNEQFF.